One TCR beta chain is described in this entry. How the authors handled the data: Using reference gene primer amplification, nucleated cell counts were estimated. Data came from immunoSEQ multiplex PCR; TCRdb stores just in-frame clones and leaves some out. Clonal size and the V and J genes are those of that table, whereas D and trimming came from the DNA. The top ten clones hold approximately 6.5% of a sample with some 300,000 clones, 90% of them seen once. This record comes from a study of blood T cell repertoires in COVID-19. Per the germline V gene, CDR1 is SQVTM and CDR2 is ANQGSEA. V was shortened by 7 bases and J by 1 base, with 13 bases between the two germline ends. The CDR3 is 13 residues long.

The J gene is TRBJ1-1, the V gene TRBV29-1; D unresolved. The sample was peripheral blood. This TCR was sampled from a woman in her forties or fifties with COVID-19, enrolled during active disease. For the CDR3, the DNA is TGCAGCGCTGTGATAAGAGAGAACACTGAAGCTTTCTTT. It yields the protein CSAVIRENTEAFF.